This TCR beta chain was observed in a study of response to subunit inactivated influenza vaccine. General study findings and limits: The authors offered the suggestion that each seasonal influenza vaccination recruits few new T cells.

Each CDR3 protein is one row after TCRdb ran MiXCR on the RT-PCR reads. The table shows hundreds of thousands of distinct CDR3 sequences, with 21% occurring only once. V was cut by 5 bases and J by 2 bases, with 18 bases left in between. Germline CDR1 is LNHDA and CDR2 is SQIVND (reference sequence). This CDR3 is built from 16 residues. In regard to this clonotype: Its antigen remains unidentified.

This chain links TRBV19 with TRBJ1-2; no clear D. This clonotype was sampled from a man between 50 and 75 years old who received an inactivated influenza vaccine. The sample in question was PBMCs from blood, obtained 21 months after vaccination. The DNA for the CDR3 is TGTGCCAGTAGTGGCCCGTGGCCGGGTGCAAACTATGGCTACACCTTC. Translation: CASSGPWPGANYGYTF.